These 2 T cell receptor beta chains were sequenced from one sample in a study of T cell responses to AZD1222 COVID-19 vaccine. Repertoires were generated with immunoSEQ multiplex PCR, while TCRdb's copy carries only in-frame clones and drops some. The sample has approximately 190,000 clones, roughly 88% seen once. The sample in question was peripheral blood, obtained on day 0 of AZD1222 vaccination. These receptors came from an adult in good health.

The rearrangement uses TRBV7-9 and TRBJ2-7, with 11 bases aligning to TRBD2. Germline V gene lookup returns CDR1 SEHNR and CDR2 FQNEAQ (reference sequence). The trim removed 5 bases at V and 5 bases at J, leaving 11 bases unmatched. There are 16 residues in the CDR3. The CDR3 DNA follows: TGTGCCAGCAGCAAATCCACTAGCGGGAGATGGCACGAGCAGTACTTC. Encoded protein: CASSKSTSGRWHEQYF.

The chain joins TRBV28 to TRBJ1-2; D is uncertain. The CDR3 spans 13 residues. V lost 2 bases and J 8 bases, leaving 12 bases between the germline ends. Germline V gene sequence: CDR1 MDHEN, CDR2 SYDVKM. The CDR3 bases are TGTGCCAGCAGTTTACCCGGGTCTGGAGGCTACACCTTC. It translates to CASSLPGSGGYTF.